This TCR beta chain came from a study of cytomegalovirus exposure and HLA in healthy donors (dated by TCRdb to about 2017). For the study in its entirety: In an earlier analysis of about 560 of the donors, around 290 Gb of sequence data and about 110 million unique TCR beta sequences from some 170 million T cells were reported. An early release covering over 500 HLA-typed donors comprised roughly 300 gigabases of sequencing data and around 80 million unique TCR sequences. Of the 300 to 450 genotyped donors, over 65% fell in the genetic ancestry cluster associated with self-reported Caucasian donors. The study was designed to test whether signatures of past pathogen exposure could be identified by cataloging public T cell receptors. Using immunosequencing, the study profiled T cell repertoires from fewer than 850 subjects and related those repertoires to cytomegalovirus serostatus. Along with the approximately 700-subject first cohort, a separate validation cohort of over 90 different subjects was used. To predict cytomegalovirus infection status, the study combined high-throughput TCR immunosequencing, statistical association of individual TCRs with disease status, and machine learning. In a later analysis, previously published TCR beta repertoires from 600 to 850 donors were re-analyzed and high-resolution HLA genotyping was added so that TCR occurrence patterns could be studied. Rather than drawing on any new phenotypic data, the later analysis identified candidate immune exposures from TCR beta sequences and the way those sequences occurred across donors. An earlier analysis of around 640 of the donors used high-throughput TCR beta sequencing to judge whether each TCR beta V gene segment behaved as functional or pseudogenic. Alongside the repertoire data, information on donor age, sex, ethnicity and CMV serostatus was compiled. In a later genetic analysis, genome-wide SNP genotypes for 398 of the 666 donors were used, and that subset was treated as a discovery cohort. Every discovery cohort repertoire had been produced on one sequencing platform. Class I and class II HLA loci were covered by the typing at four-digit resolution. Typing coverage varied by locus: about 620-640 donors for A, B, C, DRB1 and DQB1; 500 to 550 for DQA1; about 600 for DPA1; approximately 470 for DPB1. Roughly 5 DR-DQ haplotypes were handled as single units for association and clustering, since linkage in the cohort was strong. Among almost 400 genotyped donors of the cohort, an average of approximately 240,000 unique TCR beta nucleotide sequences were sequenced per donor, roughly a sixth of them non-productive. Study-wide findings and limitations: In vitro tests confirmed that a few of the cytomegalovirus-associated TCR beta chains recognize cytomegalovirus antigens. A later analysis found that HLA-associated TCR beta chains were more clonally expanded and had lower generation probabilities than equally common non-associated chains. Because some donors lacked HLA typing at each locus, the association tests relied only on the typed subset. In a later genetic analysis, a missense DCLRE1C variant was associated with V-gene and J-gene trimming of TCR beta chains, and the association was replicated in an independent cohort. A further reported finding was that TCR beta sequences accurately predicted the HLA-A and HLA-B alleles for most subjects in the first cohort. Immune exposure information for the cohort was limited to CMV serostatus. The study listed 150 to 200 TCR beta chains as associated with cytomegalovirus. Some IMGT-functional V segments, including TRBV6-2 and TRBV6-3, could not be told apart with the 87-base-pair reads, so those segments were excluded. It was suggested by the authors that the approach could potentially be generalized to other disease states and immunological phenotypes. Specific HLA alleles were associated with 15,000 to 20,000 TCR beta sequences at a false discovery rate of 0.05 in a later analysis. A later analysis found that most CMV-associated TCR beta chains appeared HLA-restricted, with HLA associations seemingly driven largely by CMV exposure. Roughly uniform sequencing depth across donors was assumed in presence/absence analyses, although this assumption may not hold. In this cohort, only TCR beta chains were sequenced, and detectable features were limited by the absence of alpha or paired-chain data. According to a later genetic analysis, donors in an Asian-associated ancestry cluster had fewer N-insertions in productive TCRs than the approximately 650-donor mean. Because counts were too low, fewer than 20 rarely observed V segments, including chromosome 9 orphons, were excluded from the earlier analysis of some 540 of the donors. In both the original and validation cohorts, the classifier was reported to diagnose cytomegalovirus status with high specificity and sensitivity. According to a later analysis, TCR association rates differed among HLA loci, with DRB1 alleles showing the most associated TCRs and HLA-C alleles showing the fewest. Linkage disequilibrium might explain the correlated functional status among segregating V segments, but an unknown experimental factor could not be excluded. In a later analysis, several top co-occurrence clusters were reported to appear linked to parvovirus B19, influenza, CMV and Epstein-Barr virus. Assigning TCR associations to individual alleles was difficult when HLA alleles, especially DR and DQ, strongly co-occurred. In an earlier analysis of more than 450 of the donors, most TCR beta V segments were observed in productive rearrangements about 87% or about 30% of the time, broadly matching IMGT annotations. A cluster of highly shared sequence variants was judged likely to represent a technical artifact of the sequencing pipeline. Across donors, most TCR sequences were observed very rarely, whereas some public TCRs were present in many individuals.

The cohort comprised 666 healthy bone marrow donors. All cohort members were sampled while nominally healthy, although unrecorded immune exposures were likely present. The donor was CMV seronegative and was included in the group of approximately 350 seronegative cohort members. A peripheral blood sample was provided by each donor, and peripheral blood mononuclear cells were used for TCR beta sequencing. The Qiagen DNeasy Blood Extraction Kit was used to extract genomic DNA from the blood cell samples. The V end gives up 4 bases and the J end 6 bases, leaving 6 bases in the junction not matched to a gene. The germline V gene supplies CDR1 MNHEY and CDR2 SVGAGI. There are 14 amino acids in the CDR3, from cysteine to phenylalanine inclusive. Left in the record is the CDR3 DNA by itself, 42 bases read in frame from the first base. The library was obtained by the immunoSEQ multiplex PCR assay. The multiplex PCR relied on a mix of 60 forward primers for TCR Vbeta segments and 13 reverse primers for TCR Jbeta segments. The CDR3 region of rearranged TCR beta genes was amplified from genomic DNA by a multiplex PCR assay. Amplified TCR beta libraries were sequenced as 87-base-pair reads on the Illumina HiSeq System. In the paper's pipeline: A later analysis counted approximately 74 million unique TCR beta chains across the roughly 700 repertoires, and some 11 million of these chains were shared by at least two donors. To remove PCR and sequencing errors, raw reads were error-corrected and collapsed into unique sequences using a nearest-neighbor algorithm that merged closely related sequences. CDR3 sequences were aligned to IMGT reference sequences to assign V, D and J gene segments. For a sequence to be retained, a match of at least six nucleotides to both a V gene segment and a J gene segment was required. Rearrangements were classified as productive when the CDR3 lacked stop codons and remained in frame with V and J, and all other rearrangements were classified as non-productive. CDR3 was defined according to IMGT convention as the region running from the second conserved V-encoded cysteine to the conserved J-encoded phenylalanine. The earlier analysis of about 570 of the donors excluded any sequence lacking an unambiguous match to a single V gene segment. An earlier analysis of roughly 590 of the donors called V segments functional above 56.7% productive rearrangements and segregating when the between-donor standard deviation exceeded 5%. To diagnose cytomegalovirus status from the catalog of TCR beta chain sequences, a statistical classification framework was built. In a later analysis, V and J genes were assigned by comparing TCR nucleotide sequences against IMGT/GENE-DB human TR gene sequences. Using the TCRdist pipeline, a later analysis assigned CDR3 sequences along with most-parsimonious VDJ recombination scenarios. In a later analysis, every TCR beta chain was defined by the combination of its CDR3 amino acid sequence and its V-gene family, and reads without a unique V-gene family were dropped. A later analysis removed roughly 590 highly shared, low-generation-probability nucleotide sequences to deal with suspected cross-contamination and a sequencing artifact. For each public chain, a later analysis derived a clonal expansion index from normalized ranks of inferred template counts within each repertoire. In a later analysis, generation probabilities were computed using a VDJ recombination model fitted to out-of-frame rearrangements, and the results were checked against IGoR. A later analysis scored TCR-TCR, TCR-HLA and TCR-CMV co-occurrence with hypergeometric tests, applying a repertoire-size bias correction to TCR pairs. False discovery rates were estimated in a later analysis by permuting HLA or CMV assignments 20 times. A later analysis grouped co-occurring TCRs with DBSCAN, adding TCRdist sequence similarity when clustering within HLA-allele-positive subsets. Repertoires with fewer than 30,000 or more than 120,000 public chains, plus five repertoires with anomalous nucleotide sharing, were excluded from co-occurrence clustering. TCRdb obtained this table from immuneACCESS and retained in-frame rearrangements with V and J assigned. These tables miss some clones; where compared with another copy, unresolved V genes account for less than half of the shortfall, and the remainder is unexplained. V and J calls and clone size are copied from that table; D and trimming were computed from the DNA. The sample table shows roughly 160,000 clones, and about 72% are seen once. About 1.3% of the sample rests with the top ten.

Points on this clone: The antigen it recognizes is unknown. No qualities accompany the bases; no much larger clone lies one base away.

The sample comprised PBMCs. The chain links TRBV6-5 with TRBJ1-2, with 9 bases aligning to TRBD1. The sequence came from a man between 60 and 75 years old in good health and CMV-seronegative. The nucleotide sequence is TGTGCCAGCAGTTCGAGGACAGGGGTACATGGCTACACCTTC. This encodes CASSSRTGVHGYTF.